The 16 T cell receptor beta chains given below trace back to one sample, sequenced in a study of shared clonotypes between healthy human individuals. Profiled with immunoSEQ multiplex PCR; TCRdb holds only in-frame clones, not every one. The table includes around 1,000,000 clones, roughly 80% detected once. Sequencing used memory CD4+ T cells from PBMCs. As to subset: CD45RA-negative fraction. The receptor source for this set is a man younger than 35 in good health. Some clones in this sample may be carry-over from other donors' samples.

The chain uses TRBV12-5 and TRBJ2-3, with unresolved D. The CDR3 runs 11 residues. Germline values: CDR1 LGHNT, CDR2 FRNRAP. V lost 3 bases and J lost 8, with 6 bases in between. CDR3 amino acids: CASGFKGTQYF. Written as DNA, the CDR3 is TGTGCTAGTGGTTTTAAGGGTACGCAGTATTTT.

CDR3 region: CASSWSLNTEAFF. CDR3 bases: TGTGCCAGCAGTTGGAGCCTGAACACTGAAGCTTTCTTT. This chain uses TRBV14 with TRBJ1-1; D gene ambiguous. Germline V lookup: CDR1 SGHDN, CDR2 FVKESK. This CDR3 spans 13 amino acids. Trimming shortened V by 6 bases and J by 0 bases, and 8 bases separated the two germline ends.

The chain joins TRBV7-6 to TRBJ2-7, with D perhaps TRBD2 (5 bases). The CDR3 contains 12 residues. V was cut by 5 bases and J by 4 bases, with 9 bases left in between. The germline V gene encodes CDR1 SGHVS and CDR2 FNYEAQ. The chain's CDR3 is CASSLGRYEQYF. In nucleotides, the CDR3 is TGTGCCAGCAGCCTTGGGAGATACGAGCAGTACTTC.

The chain has TRBV5-1 and TRBJ2-1; 11 bases map to TRBD2. CDR1 SGHRS and CDR2 YFSETQ come from the germline V gene. The CDR3 is made up of 16 amino acids. With 0 bases clipped from V and 6 bases from J, the junction kept 5 bases outside the gene matches. In DNA, the CDR3 is TGCGCCAGCAGCTTGGTGGTAGCGGGAGGGCCCAATGAGCAGTTCTTC. It specifies CASSLVVAGGPNEQFF.

This rearrangement joins TRBV4-1 to TRBJ1-2, with a tentative D call TRBD1 (5 bases). V was trimmed by 1 base and J by 2 bases, leaving 14 bases between them. Germline lookup yields CDR1 MGHRA and CDR2 YSYEKL. There are 16 residues in the CDR3. CDR3 protein: CASSQVSGIGNYGYTF. CDR3 nucleotides: TGCGCCAGCAGCCAAGTCTCAGGGATAGGGAACTATGGCTACACCTTC.

The J gene is TRBJ2-2, the V gene TRBV28, with D possibly being TRBD1 (5 bases). V lost 7 bases and J 0 bases, leaving 15 bases between the germline ends. The CDR3 is 16 amino acids. The germline V gene has CDR1 MDHEN and CDR2 SYDVKM. The CDR3 DNA reads TGTGCCAGCATCTGGGGCGGCAGGACGAACACCGGGGAGCTGTTTTTT. Its protein product is CASIWGGRTNTGELFF.

The rearrangement links TRBV19 to TRBJ2-7; D gene ambiguous. This CDR3 region has 11 residues. Germline V gene lookup returns CDR1 LNHDA and CDR2 SQIVND (reference sequence). V gave up 5 bases and J gave up 6 bases, with 8 bases separating them. The CDR3 region has the DNA TGTGCCAGTAGTCAAGGGATCGAGCAGTACTTC. It is translated as CASSQGIEQYF.

This chain connects TRBV2 to TRBJ2-7; TRBD1 aligns across 7 bases. Germline loops: CDR1 SNHLY, CDR2 FYNNEI. The V and J ends lost 7 bases and 6 bases, in that order; junction bases with no gene match: 12. The CDR3 contains 14 residues. The CDR3: CASKVTGMVSEQYF. CDR3 nucleotide sequence: TGTGCCAGCAAGGTGACAGGGATGGTCTCCGAGCAGTACTTC.

The J gene is TRBJ2-7, the V gene TRBV28; D not certain. This CDR3 spans 12 amino acids. V was clipped by 2 bases and J by 6 bases, with 8 bases between them. CDR1 is MDHEN and CDR2 is SYDVKM in the germline V gene. This CDR3 reads CASSLDFGEQYF. Here the CDR3 DNA reads TGTGCCAGCAGTTTAGATTTCGGCGAGCAGTACTTC. The complete variable domain, with remaining parts taken from reference TRBV28 and TRBJ2-7, reads DVKVTQSSRYLVKRTGEKVFLECVQDMDHENMFWYRQDPGLGLRLIYFSYDVKMKEKGDIPEGYSVSREKKERFSLILESASTNQTSMYLCASSLDFGEQYFGPGTRLTVT.

The chain recombines TRBV29-1 with TRBJ2-1, with TRBD1 identical over 9 bases. The trim removed 4 bases at V and 6 bases at J, leaving 7 bases unmatched. The CDR3 is made up of 14 amino acids. Germline CDR1 and CDR2: SQVTM and ANQGSEA. CDR3 sequence reads: CSVAGTGFVNEQFF. Here the CDR3 DNA reads TGCAGCGTTGCCGGGACAGGGTTTGTCAATGAGCAGTTCTTC.

The CDR3 DNA reads as TGTGCCAGCAGTAGGGACGGGGGGTTGGAGCAGTACTTC. Its translation: CASSRDGGLEQYF. The chain combines TRBV6-5 with TRBJ2-7; 7 nucleotides agree with TRBD2. The V and J ends lost 5 bases and 7 bases, in that order; junction bases with no gene match: 8. The CDR3 runs to 13 residues. Per germline, CDR1 MNHEY and CDR2 SVGAGI.

CDR3 sequence: CASSHWTALTDTQYF. In nucleotides, the CDR3 is TGTGCCAGCAGCCATTGGACGGCGCTCACAGATACGCAGTATTTT. The chain joins TRBV28 to TRBJ2-3; unclear D gene. CDR3 length: 15 amino acids. V was cut by 6 bases and J by 2 bases, with 15 bases left in between. Germline V gene lookup returns CDR1 MDHEN and CDR2 SYDVKM.

This clone occurred a few times. The J gene is TRBJ1-1, the V gene TRBV15; D remains ambiguous. CDR3 length equals 13 residues. Germline CDR1 and CDR2: LNHNV and YYDKDF (reference sequence). V was clipped by 5 bases and J by 5 bases, with 12 bases between them. CDR3: CATSGRQGTEAFF. CDR3 nucleotide sequence: TGTGCCACCAGCGGGCGGCAAGGGACTGAAGCTTTCTTT. Full variable domain (rest looked up from reference TRBV15 and TRBJ1-1): DAMVIQNPRYQVTQFGKPVTLSCSQTLNHNVMYWYQQKSSQAPKLLFHYYDKDFNNEADTPDNFQSRRPNTSFCFLDIRSPGLGDTAMYLCATSGRQGTEAFFGQGTRLTVV.

The rearrangement joins TRBV5-1 to TRBJ1-4, with TRBD1 matching over 8 bases. The V and J ends lost 4 bases and 4 bases, in that order; junction bases with no gene match: 6. CDR1 is SGHRS, CDR2 YFSETQ, per germline. The CDR3 totals 15 residues. Here the CDR3 DNA reads TGCGCCAGCAGCACCGGACAGGGAGATAATGAAAAACTGTTTTTT. It translates to CASSTGQGDNEKLFF.

This chain links TRBV5-1 with TRBJ2-7; TRBD2 agrees at 9 bases. The CDR3 is made up of 15 amino acids. Trimming removed 6 bases from V and 2 bases from J; junction bases left unmatched: 9. CDR1 is SGHRS and CDR2 is YFSETQ in the germline V gene. The CDR3 is CASTAGTSRTYEQYF. The CDR3 coding sequence is TGCGCCAGCACCGCGGGGACTAGCCGGACCTACGAGCAGTACTTC.

This chain uses TRBV4-1 with TRBJ2-2, with 11 nucleotides matching TRBD1. With 1 base clipped from V and 2 bases from J, the junction kept 3 bases outside the gene matches. CDR1 MGHRA and CDR2 YSYEKL come from the germline V gene. The CDR3 has 17 amino acids. CDR3 bases: TGCGCCAGCAGCCAAGGGACAGGGGGCCGCAACACCGGGGAGCTGTTTTTT. Translation gives CASSQGTGGRNTGELFF.